This TCR beta chain was recovered during a study of T-cell memory formation after mild COVID-19. Study-level background: TCR clusters were mostly confined to one donor each.

TCRdb re-derived calls from the 5' RACE reads in MiXCR, one entry per CDR3 protein. The sample consists of hundreds of thousands of distinct CDR3 sequences, nearly 25% of them appearing once. The study's findings and limits: Contracting clones from day 15 to 85 had balanced CD4/CD8; later expanders favoured CD4+. SARS-CoV-2 specificity of second-wave clones peaking day 37 was unconfirmed.

As concerns this clonotype: Its antigen is currently unknown.

Sequencing was performed on PBMCs or a T cell subset sorted from them (not recorded which). This TCR was sampled from an adult woman who had mild COVID-19 (a few samples of this study predate the infection). Cell type and time point are not known.

CDR3 sequence (DNA): TGTGCCAGCAGCGCAGAGAGGGCATACGAGCAGTACTTC. This codes for CASSAERAYEQYF. The genes are TRBV9 and TRBJ2-7; a weak D match, TRBD2 (5 bases). The germline CDR1 and CDR2 sequences are SGDLS and YYNGEE. Trimming pared 3 bases from V and 4 bases from J, leaving 11 bases between. The CDR3 is made up of 13 amino acids.